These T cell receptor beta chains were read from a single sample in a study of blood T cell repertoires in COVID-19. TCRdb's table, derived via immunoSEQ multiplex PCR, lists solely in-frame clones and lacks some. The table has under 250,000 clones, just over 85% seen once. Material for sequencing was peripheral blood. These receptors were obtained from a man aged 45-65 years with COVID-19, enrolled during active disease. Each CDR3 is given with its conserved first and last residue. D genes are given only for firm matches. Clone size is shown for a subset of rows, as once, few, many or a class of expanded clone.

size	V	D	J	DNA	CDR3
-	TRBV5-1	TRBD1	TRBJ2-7	TGCGCCAGCGCCCCTTCCCCCCCCGGGACAGGTACCTACGAGCAGTACTTC	CASAPSPPGTGTYEQYF
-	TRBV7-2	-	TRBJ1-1	TGTGCCAGCAGGTATACAGTGAACACTGAAGCTTTCTTT	CASRYTVNTEAFF
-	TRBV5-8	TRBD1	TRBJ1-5	TGTGCCAGCAGCTTGGGGACAGGGAATCAGCCCCAGCATTTT	CASSLGTGNQPQHF
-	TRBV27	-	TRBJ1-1	TGTGCCAGCAGGGGGGCAAGGGGACACACTGAAGCTTTCTTT	CASRGARGHTEAFF
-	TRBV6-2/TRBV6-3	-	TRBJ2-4	TGTGCCAGCAGTTACAACAGGGCCCGACTCAAAAACATTCAGTACTTC	CASSYNRARLKNIQYF
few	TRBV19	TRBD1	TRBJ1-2	TGTGCCAGTAGTATAGTCTCGACAGGGATCTATGGCTACACCTTC	CASSIVSTGIYGYTF
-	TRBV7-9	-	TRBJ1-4	TGTGCCAGCAGCTTAGGACAGGTTCTTCGAGAAAAACTGTTTTTT	CASSLGQVLREKLFF
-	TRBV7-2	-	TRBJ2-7	TGTGCCAGCAGCTTATCGCAGGGGGGTGACGAGCAGTACTTC	CASSLSQGGDEQYF
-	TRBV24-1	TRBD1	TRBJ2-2	TGTGCCACCAGTGATTTGGGGGGCAGGACAGGGTTTTCCGGGGAGCTGTTTTTT	CATSDLGGRTGFSGELFF
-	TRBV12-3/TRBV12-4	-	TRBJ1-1	TGTGCCAGCAGTAATAGACAGCGCACTGAAGCTTTCTTT	CASSNRQRTEAFF
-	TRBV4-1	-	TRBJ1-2	TGCGCCAGCAGCCAAGATGGGGGGAACTATGGCTACACCTTC	CASSQDGGNYGYTF
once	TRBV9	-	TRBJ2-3	TGTGCCAGCAGCGCTCTAGGGACTAGCACAGATACGCAGTATTTT	CASSALGTSTDTQYF
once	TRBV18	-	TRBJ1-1	TGTGCCAGCTCACCGCCAGAGAACACTGAAGCTTTCTTT	CASSPPENTEAFF
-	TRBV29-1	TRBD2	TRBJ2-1	TGCAGCGTCCACCCGGCGGGGACTAGCGGACATGAGCAGTTCTTC	CSVHPAGTSGHEQFF
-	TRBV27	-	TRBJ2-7	TGTGCCAGCAGTTCTGGACAGGAGCAGTACTTC	CASSSGQEQYF
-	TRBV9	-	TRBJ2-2	TGTGCCAGCAGCGTAGATGGGGCAGGAAGCGCCGGGGAGCTGTTTTTT	CASSVDGAGSAGELFF
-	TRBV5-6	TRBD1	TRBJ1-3	TGTGCCAGCAGCTTGAGTTTTTGGAGGACAGGGGGGAACACCATATATTTT	CASSLSFWRTGGNTIYF
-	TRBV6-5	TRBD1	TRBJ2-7	TGTGCCAGCAGTTACGACCTGGGACAGGGGGACTACGAGCAGTACTTC	CASSYDLGQGDYEQYF
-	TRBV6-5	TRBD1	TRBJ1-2	TGTGCCAGCAGTTTGGGGCAGGGGGCTTATGGCTACACCTTC	CASSLGQGAYGYTF
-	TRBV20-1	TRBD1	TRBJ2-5	TGCAGTGCTAGTAGCCGGTTCGGGACAGGGGTGTTGGAGACCCAGTACTTC	CSASSRFGTGVLETQYF
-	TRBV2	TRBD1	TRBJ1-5	TGTGCCAGCAGCCGGGACAGTAATCAGCCCCAGCATTTT	CASSRDSNQPQHF
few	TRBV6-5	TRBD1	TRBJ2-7	TGTGCCAGCAACGACGGGACAGGGTTTCCCTACGAGCAGTACTTC	CASNDGTGFPYEQYF
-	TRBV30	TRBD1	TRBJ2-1	TGTGCCTGTATCACGAGGACAGGGGTGTTTATGAGCTCCTACAATGAGCAGTTCTTC	CACITRTGVFMSSYNEQFF
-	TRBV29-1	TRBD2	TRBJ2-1	TGCAGCGTTCCCCGGGGGGGAGGCGATGAGCAGTTCTTC	CSVPRGGGDEQFF
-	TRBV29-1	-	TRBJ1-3	TGCAGCGTTGGGCCGGGAGGGCAAGGAAACACCATATATTTT	CSVGPGGQGNTIYF
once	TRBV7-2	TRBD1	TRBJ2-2	TGTGCCAGCACCCGGGGACAGATAAACACCGGGGAGCTGTTTTTT	CASTRGQINTGELFF
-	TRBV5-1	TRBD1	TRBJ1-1	TGCGCCAGCAGCACACAGGGGGCGCGGGCAGCTTTCTTT	CASSTQGARAAFF
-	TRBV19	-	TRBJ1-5	TGTGCCAGTAGTGGAGGAGGTGGCAATCAGCCCCAGCATTTT	CASSGGGGNQPQHF
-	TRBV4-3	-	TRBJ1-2	TGCGCCAGCAGCCAAGATTACAGCAGGGGCCTCACCCCAAACTATGGCTACACCTTC	CASSQDYSRGLTPNYGYTF
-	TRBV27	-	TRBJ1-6	TGTGCCAGCAGTTTATCGGGCAGAAATTCACCCCTCCACTTT	CASSLSGRNSPLHF
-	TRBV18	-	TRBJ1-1	TGTGCCAGCTCACCACCGGGCGACACTGAAGCTTTCTTT	CASSPPGDTEAFF
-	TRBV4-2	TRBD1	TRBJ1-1	TGTGCCAGCAGCCTAGGACAGGGAGATACTGAAGCTTTCTTT	CASSLGQGDTEAFF
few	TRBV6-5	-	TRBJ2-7	TGTGCCAGCAGTACCTACTACTACGAGCAGTACTTC	CASSTYYYEQYF
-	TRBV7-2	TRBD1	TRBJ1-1	TGTGCCAGCAGCCCCCCGACAGGGATCGGCACTGAAGCTTTCTTT	CASSPPTGIGTEAFF
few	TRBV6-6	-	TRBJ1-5	TGTGCCAGCAGGGGAGAGGGCAATCAGCCCCAGCATTTT	CASRGEGNQPQHF
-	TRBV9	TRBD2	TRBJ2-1	TGTGCCAGCAGCAAGCGGGAGGGGGTCAATGAGCAGTTCTTC	CASSKREGVNEQFF
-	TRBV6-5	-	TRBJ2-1	TGTGCCAGCGCAAGACGGGGGACTTACAATGAGCAGTTCTTC	CASARRGTYNEQFF
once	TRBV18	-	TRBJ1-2	TGTGCCAGCTCAGCCCTCAGGGAAGATGGCTACACCTTC	CASSALREDGYTF
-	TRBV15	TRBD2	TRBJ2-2	TGTGCCACCAGCAGGGATAGCGGGAGGGGTGGCGGGGAGCTGTTTTTT	CATSRDSGRGGGELFF
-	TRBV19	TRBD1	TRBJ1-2	TGTGCCAGTGCCCTAGCCTGGACAGGGTCTAACTATGGCTACACCTTC	CASALAWTGSNYGYTF
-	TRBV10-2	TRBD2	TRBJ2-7	TGCGCCAGCAGCCCCCCTAGCGGGGGGCTACGCGAGCAGTACTTC	CASSPPSGGLREQYF